One and the same sample provided the 9 T cell receptor beta chains below, sequenced in a study of shared clonotypes between healthy human individuals. The protocol was immunoSEQ multiplex PCR, while the TCRdb copy is restricted to in-frame clones and leaves out a portion. Of roughly 500,000 clones listed, roughly 80% are singletons. The sample taken for sequencing was PBMCs. The receptors were gathered from a woman aged 40-49 years in good health. Some clones in this sample may be carry-over from other donors' samples.

This chain connects TRBV7-2 to TRBJ2-1, with D uncertain. The germline V gene has CDR1 SGHTA and CDR2 FQGNSA. The CDR3 has 13 residues. Trimming shortened V by 5 bases and J by 4 bases, and 9 bases separated the two germline ends. As DNA, the CDR3 is TGTGCCAGCAGCCGCCAACCGTACAATGAGCAGTTCTTC. Protein product: CASSRQPYNEQFF.

The rearrangement joins TRBV20-1 to TRBJ2-1, with a tentative D call TRBD1 (5 bases). Germline V gene data show CDR1 as DFQATT and CDR2 as SNEGSKA (reference sequence). The CDR3 is made up of 11 amino acids. In DNA form, the CDR3 reads TGCACCAAGGGGCCCTACAATGAGCAGTTCTTC. Protein: CTKGPYNEQFF.

The CDR3 loop reads CASSLGGTAYEQYF. The CDR3 DNA follows: TGCGCCAGCAGCTTGGGAGGGACCGCCTACGAGCAGTACTTC. The chain joins TRBV5-1 to TRBJ2-7; possibly TRBD1 or TRBD2 for D (5 bases each). The CDR3 runs to 14 residues. Looked up from germline, CDR1 is SGHRS and CDR2 is YFSETQ. The V end lost 0 bases, the J end lost 2 bases, and 9 bases lay between the germline ends.

This clone was seen once. V is TRBV9 and J is TRBJ2-2; 10 positions agree with TRBD2. V lost 4 bases, J lost 6 bases, and 6 bases stayed unmatched. The CDR3 loop spans 15 amino acids. CDR1 is SGDLS, CDR2 YYNGEE, per germline. The CDR3 here is CASSPSGTSAGELFF. In DNA form, the CDR3 reads TGTGCCAGCAGCCCCTCCGGGACTAGCGCCGGGGAGCTGTTTTTT.

With respect to this clone: The likely explanation is a read error, given a far larger clone one base away. The V gene is TRBV20-1, the J gene TRBJ2-7; the D is unclear. Germline V CDR1 and CDR2: DFQATT, SNEGSKA (reference sequence). The CDR3 has 11 residues. The V and J ends lost 7 bases and 2 bases respectively, with 9 bases between them. The CDR3 spells CSVRGPYEQYF. The CDR3 region has the DNA TGCAGTGTCCGCGGCCCCTACGAGCAGTACTTC.

The CDR3 here is CASSLGRTSTDTQYF. Written as DNA, the CDR3 is TGTGCCAGCAGCTTAGGCAGGACTAGCACAGATACGCAGTATTTT. This rearrangement joins TRBV7-9 to TRBJ2-3, with D maybe TRBD2 (5 bases). CDR1 and CDR2 (germline): SEHNR, FQNEAQ (reference sequence). V lost 1 base and J 0 bases, leaving 8 bases between the germline ends. CDR3 length: 15 amino acids. Supplemented by reference TRBV7-9 and TRBJ2-3, the full variable domain reads DTGVSQNPRHKITKRGQNVTFRCDPISEHNRLYWYRQTLGQGPEFLTYFQNEAQLEKSRLLSDRFSAERPKGSFSTLEIQRTEQGDSAMYLCASSLGRTSTDTQYFGPGTRLTVL.

The CDR3 reads CAWSSGQPSYEQYF. As DNA, the CDR3 is TGTGCCTGGAGTTCGGGACAGCCATCCTACGAGCAGTACTTC. V usage is TRBV30 and J usage is TRBJ2-7, with 7 bases that match TRBD1. CDR1 and CDR2 (germline): GTSNPN, SVGIG (reference sequence). The CDR3 is 14 amino acids. The V gene end was trimmed by 2 bases and the J gene end by 1 base; junction bases not matched to a gene: 5.

The rearrangement links TRBV5-3 to TRBJ1-5, with TRBD1 matching over 7 bases. TRBV5-3 is identified as an open reading frame with a role that is uncertain. V shed 0 bases, J shed 4 bases, and the junction held 7 bases outside the gene matches. This CDR3 spans 16 amino acids. CDR3 nucleotide sequence: TGTGCCAGAAGCTTGGCGTGTCACAGGGGTAATCAGCCCCAGCATTTT. It is translated as CARSLACHRGNQPQHF.

The rearrangement joins TRBV7-2 to TRBJ2-1; 8 bases map to TRBD2. V shed 1 base and J 8 bases; nucleotides not matched to a gene: 7. Looked up from germline, CDR1 is SGHTA and CDR2 is FQGNSA. The CDR3 loop spans 15 amino acids. This CDR3 is CASSLVGAGEDEQFF. The CDR3 nucleotides read TGTGCCAGCAGCTTAGTGGGAGCGGGAGAGGATGAGCAGTTCTTC.